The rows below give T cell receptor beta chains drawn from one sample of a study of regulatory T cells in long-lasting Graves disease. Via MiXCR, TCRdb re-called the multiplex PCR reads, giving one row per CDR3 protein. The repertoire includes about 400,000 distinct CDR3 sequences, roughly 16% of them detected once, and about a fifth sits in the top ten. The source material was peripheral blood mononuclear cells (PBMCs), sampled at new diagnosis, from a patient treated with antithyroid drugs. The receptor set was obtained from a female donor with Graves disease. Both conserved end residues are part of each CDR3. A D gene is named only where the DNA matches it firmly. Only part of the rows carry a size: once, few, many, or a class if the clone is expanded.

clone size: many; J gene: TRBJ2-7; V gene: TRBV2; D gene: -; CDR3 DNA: TGTGCCAGCATTCGGGACACTAGTTTCCGAGGCGAGCAGTACTTC; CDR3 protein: CASIRDTSFRGEQYF
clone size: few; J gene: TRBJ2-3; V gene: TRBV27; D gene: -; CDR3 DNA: TGTGCCAGCAGCCAGACCGGGTCATACGCGTATTTT; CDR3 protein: CASSQTGSYAYF
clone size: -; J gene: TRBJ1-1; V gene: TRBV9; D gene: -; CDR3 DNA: TGTGCCAGCAGCGTAGGGAGGAGTTACACTGAAGCTTTCTTT; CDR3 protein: CASSVGRSYTEAFF
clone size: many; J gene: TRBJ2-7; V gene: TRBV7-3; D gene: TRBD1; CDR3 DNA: TGTGCCAGCAGCTTAACCTCCGTCGGGACAGGCGTCTCCTACGAGCAGTACTTC; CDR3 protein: CASSLTSVGTGVSYEQYF
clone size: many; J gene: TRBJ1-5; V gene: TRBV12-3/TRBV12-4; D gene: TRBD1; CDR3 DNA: TGTGCCCGGGACAGCGCCGATCAGCCCCAGCATTTT; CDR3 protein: CARDSADQPQHF
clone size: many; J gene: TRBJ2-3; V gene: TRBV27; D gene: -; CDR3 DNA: TGTGCCAGCAGTTTCAAAAGTTCCACAGATACGCAGTATTTT; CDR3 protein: CASSFKSSTDTQYF
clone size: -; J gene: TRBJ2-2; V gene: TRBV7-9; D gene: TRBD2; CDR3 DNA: TGTGCCAGCAGCCCAATGACTAGCGGGAGCGACACCGGGGAGCTGTTTTTT; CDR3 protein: CASSPMTSGSDTGELFF
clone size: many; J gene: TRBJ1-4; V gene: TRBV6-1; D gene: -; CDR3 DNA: TGTGCCAGCACCCCGGACGAGACGGTACCGGAAAAACTGTTTTTT; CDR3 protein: CASTPDETVPEKLFF
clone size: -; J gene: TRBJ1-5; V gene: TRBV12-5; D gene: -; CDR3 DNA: TGTGCTAGTGGTTTGGTACTCGGGGGGGGGGTTCAGCCCCAGCATTTT; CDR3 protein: CASGLVLGGGVQPQHF
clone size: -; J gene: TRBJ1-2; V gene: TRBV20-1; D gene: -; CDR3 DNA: TGCAGTGCTAGAGGAATACAGGGTGGAGCAGGGGATGGCTACACCTTC; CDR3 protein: CSARGIQGGAGDGYTF
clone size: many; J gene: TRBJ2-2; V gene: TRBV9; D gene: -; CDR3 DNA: TGTGCCAGCAGCGGGAGGACAGCGAACACCGGGGAGCTGTTTTTT; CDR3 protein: CASSGRTANTGELFF
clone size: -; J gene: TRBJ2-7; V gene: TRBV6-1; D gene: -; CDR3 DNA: TGTGCCAGCAGTGATGAGGCCACCTACGAGCAGTACTTC; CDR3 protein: CASSDEATYEQYF
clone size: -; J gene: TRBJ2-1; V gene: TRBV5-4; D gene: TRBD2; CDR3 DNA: TGTGCCAGCAGCTGGTTATTTGGTAGCGGGAGGGCGCGAGGGGGGGATGAGCAGTTCTTC; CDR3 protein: CASSWLFGSGRARGGDEQFF
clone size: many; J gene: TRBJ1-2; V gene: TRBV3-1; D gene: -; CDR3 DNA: TGTGCCAGCAGCCGGGACGTATGGGGAGGCTACACCTTC; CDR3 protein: CASSRDVWGGYTF
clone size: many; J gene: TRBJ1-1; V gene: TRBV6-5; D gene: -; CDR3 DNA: TGTGCCAGCAGTTACGGTCCGAACACTGAAGCTTTCTTT; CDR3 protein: CASSYGPNTEAFF
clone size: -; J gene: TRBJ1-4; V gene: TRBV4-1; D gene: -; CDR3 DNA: TGCGCCAGCAGCCCTACGCGGGGGGCTAATGAAAAACTGTTTTTT; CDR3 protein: CASSPTRGANEKLFF
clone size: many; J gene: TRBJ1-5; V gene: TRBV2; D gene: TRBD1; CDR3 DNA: TGTGCCAGCACCCTAGTTCCCTCCGCCCGTGACAGGGGTTTCCTTCCTAGCAATCAGCCCCAGCATTTT; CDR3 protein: CASTLVPSARDRGFLPSNQPQHF
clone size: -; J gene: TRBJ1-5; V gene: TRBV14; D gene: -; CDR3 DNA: TGTGCCAGGGATTCCCGGCATTTT; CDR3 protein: CARDSRHF
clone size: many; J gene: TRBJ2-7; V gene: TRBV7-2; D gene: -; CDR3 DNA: TGTGCCAGCAGCTTATTTGTGTCCTCCTACGAGCAGTACTTC; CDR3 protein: CASSLFVSSYEQYF
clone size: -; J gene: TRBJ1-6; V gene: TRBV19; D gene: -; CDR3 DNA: TGTGCCAGTAGTATTTTGGACAGTGATTCACCCCTCCACTTT; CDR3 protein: CASSILDSDSPLHF
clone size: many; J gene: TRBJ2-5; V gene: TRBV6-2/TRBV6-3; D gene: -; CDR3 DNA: TGTGCCAGCAGTCGGGACAAGAGAGAGACCCAGTACTTC; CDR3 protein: CASSRDKRETQYF
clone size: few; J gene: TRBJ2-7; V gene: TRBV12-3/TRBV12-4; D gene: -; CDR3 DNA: TGTGCCAGCAGTTTCGGCAGGGACTACGAGCAGTACTTC; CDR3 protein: CASSFGRDYEQYF
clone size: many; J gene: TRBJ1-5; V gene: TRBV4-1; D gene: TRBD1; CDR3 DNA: TGCGCCAGCAGCCAAGGAGTCAGGGGGGACCAGCCCCAGCATTTT; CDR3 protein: CASSQGVRGDQPQHF
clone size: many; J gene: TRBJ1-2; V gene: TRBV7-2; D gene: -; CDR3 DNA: TGTGCCAGCAGCTTAGTAAAACTTTCGACAGGCGGACTCTATGGCTACACCTTC; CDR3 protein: CASSLVKLSTGGLYGYTF
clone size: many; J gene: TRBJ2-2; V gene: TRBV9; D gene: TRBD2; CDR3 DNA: TGTGCCAGCCGACTAGCGGGGCAGTCCGGGGAGCTGTTTTTT; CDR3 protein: CASRLAGQSGELFF
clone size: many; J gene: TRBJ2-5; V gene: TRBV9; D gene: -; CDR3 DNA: TGTGCCAGCAGCGCCGGTTCAAAAGGGCGAAAAGAGACCCAGTACTTC; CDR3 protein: CASSAGSKGRKETQYF
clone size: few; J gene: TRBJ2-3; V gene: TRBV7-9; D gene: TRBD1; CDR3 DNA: TGTGCCAGCAGCCCAAGGGACAGCCGCACAGATACGCAGTATTTT; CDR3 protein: CASSPRDSRTDTQYF
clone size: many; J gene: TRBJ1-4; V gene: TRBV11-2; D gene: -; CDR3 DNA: TGTGCCAGCAGCTCTCTCAGGGGTGCTACTAATGAAAAACTGTTTTTT; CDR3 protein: CASSSLRGATNEKLFF
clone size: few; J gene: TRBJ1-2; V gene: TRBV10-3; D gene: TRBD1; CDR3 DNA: TGTGCCATCAGGATCGGGACAGGGGAGGACTCTAGTGGCTACACCTTC; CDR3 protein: CAIRIGTGEDSSGYTF
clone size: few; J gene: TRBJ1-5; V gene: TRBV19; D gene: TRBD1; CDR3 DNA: TGTGCCAGTAGCCGCAATACAGGGGGTCAGCCCCAGCATTTT; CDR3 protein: CASSRNTGGQPQHF
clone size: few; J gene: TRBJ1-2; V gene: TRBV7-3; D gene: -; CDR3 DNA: TGTGCCAGCAGCTTCGTGGGGGGGGATGGCTACACCTTC; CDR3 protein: CASSFVGGDGYTF
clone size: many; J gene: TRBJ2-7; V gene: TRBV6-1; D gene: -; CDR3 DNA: TGTGCCAGCATGGGCCCTAAGGGAGGCTACGAGCAGTACTTC; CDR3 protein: CASMGPKGGYEQYF
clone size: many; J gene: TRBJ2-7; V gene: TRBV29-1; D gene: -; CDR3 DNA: TGCAGCGTTGAAGGCCTGACTAGGGCGGGCGAGCAGTACTTC; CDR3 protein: CSVEGLTRAGEQYF
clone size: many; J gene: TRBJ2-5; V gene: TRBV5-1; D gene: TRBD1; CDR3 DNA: TGCGCCAGTAACCGGGACAGTGAAGAGACCCAGTACTTC; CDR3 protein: CASNRDSEETQYF
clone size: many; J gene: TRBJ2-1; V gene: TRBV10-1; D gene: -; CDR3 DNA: TGCGCCAGCAGTGAGTCGCCGGGAAGCTCCTACAATGAGCAGTTCTTC; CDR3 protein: CASSESPGSSYNEQFF
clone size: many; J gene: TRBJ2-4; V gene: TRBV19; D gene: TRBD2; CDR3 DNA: TGTGCCAGTAGTTCGACTAGCGGGAGGGCCCTCGCCAAAAACATTCAGTACTTC; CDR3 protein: CASSSTSGRALAKNIQYF
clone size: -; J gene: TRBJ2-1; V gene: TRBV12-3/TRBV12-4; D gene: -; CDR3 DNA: TGTGCCAGCAGTTTTCCTAGCCGCTCCTACAATGAGCAGTTCTTC; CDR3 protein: CASSFPSRSYNEQFF
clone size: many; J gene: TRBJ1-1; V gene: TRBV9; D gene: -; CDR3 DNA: TGTGCCAGCAGTTTAGACCCGGGAGTGAACACTGAAGCTTTCTTT; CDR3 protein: CASSLDPGVNTEAFF
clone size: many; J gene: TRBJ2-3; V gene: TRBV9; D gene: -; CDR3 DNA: TGTGCCAGCAGTTTAGGTGGGAGCACAGATACGCAGTATTTT; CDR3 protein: CASSLGGSTDTQYF
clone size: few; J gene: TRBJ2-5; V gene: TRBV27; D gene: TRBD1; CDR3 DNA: TGTGCCAGCAGTTTATCGTCCGGGACAGGGAACGCCGAGTACTTC; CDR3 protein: CASSLSSGTGNAEYF
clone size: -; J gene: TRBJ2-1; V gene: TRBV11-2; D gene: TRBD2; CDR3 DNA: TGTGCCAGCAGCTTAGGCCCGGGACTACTGCTAAGGAGCTCCTACAATGAGCAGTTCTTC; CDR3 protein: CASSLGPGLLLRSSYNEQFF
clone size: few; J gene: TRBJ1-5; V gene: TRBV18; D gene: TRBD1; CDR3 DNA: TGTGCCAGCTCACCCCTCATCAGGGCAGGGGGTCAGCCCCAGCATTTT; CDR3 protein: CASSPLIRAGGQPQHF
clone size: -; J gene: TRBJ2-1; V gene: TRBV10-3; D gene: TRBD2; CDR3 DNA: TGTGCCACCAGGGGGACTAGCGGGAAGAATGAGCAGTTCTTC; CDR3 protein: CATRGTSGKNEQFF
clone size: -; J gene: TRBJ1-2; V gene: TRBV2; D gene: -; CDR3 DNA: TGTGCCAGCAGTCCCCTAGAGGGCTACACCTTC; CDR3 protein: CASSPLEGYTF
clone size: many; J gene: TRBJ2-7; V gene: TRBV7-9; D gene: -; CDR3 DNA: TGTGCCAGCAGCTTACACCAGGACAGCGAGGACTACGAGCAGTACTTC; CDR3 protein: CASSLHQDSEDYEQYF
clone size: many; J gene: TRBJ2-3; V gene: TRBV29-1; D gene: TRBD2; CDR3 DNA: TGCAGCGCCCAGGGGACTAGCCAAAGCACAGATACGCAGTATTTT; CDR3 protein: CSAQGTSQSTDTQYF
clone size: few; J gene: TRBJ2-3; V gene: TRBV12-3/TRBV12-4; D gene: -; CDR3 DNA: TGTGCCAGCAGGCGGAATGCAGCCGACACAGATACGCAGTATTTT; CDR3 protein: CASRRNAADTDTQYF
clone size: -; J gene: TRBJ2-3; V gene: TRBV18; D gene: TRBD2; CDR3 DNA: TGTGCCAGCTCACCACCGTCTAGCGGGTATTCAGATACGCAGTATTTT; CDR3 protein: CASSPPSSGYSDTQYF
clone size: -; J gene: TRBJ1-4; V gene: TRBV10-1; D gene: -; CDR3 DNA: TGCGCCAGCAGTGAGAGGAGTTTTGGTGAAAAACTGTTTTTT; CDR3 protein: CASSERSFGEKLFF
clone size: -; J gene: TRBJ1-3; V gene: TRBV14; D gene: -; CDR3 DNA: TGTGCCAGCAGCCGTCAACGGTCGTCGCGAGGAAACACCATATATTTT; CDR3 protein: CASSRQRSSRGNTIYF
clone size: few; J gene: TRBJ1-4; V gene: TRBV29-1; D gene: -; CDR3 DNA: TGCAGCGTTGAAGATACAGACTCCACGAATGAAAAACTGTTTTTT; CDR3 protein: CSVEDTDSTNEKLFF
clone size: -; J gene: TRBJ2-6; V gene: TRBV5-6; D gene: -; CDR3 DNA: TGTGCCAGCAGCTCAAGACCGATCTCTGGGGCCAACGTCCTGACTTTC; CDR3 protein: CASSSRPISGANVLTF
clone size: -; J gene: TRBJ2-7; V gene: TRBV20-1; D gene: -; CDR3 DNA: TGCAGTGCTAGAGATCGCAGGGGGGTTTACGAGCAGTACTTC; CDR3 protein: CSARDRRGVYEQYF
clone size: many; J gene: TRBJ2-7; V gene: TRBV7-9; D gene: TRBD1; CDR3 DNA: TGTGCCAGCAGCTTTGCGACAGGGTTAAGCTCCTACGAGCAGTACTTC; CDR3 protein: CASSFATGLSSYEQYF
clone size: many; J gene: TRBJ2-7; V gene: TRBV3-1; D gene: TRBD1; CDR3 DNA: TGTGCCAGCAGCCAAGATTTGGACAGGGGAACCTACGAGCAGTACTTC; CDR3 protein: CASSQDLDRGTYEQYF
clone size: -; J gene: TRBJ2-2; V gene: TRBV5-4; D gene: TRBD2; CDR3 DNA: TGTGCCAGCAGCCTACGGACTAGCGGGACGAGGGAGCTGTTTTTT; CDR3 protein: CASSLRTSGTRELFF
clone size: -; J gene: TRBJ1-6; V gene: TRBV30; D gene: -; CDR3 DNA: TGTGCCTGGAGTGTAGTACAGCTTAGGGATTCACCCCTCCACTTT; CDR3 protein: CAWSVVQLRDSPLHF